What follows is one T cell receptor beta chain and its context. The data were taken from a study of cytomegalovirus exposure and HLA in healthy donors. 13 Jbeta primers and 60 Vbeta primers were used for the PCR. Per the original data handling: Later work found 80 million or so unique TCR beta chains, with 9.5 million to 12 million shared. The assay was immunoSEQ multiplex PCR, and TCRdb's table has in-frame clones only and misses some. V and J calls and clone size are given by that table; D and trimming were obtained from the DNA. The sample holds about 200,000 clones. Trimming stripped 1 base from V and 1 base from J, with 11 bases between. Per germline, CDR1 SGHDT and CDR2 YYEEEE. The CDR3 sequence is 15 residues long.

The genes are TRBV5-6 and TRBJ2-5; D is possibly TRBD1 (7 bases). What was sequenced was PBMCs. This clonotype originated in a girl aged 2 to 10 in good health and CMV-seropositive. CDR3 residues: CASSLQGGLQETQYF. In nucleotides, the CDR3 is TGTGCCAGCAGCTTGCAGGGGGGCCTCCAAGAGACCCAGTACTTC.